This T cell receptor (beta chain) was identified in a study of metastatic and nonmetastatic thyroid tumors. On the study more broadly: Where malignant and benign thyroid patients were concerned, repertoires were compared across blood and tumor or nodule tissue.

The authors' processing: For papillary thyroid cancer, a distant-metastasis classifier was constructed from CDR3 differences observed across clinicopathological groups. TCRdb re-called the PCR reads through MiXCR. The V and J calls were determined by TCRdb, not by the authors. The data contain 50,000 or so clones, roughly 15% of them singletons. Trimming cost V 5 bases and J 6 bases, with 11 bases left between them. In germline, CDR1 is ENHRY, CDR2 SYGVKD. The length of the CDR3 is 14 residues. This clone came up many times. Its target is unknown. The entire patient cohort was treatment-naive prior to thyroid surgery. The study's findings and limits: Patients with malignant thyroid tumors reportedly had significantly higher TCR beta diversity than those with benign nodules, in blood and tumor.

V usage is TRBV10-3 and J usage is TRBJ1-6; maybe TRBD1 (5 bases). Specimen: blood. The sequence came from a female donor with papillary thyroid cancer or a benign thyroid nodule (not recorded which). Some clones in this sample may be carry-over from other donors' samples. CDR3 bases: TGTGCCATCAGTAAGACGGGGACTAATTCACCCCTCCACTTT. It encodes CAISKTGTNSPLHF.